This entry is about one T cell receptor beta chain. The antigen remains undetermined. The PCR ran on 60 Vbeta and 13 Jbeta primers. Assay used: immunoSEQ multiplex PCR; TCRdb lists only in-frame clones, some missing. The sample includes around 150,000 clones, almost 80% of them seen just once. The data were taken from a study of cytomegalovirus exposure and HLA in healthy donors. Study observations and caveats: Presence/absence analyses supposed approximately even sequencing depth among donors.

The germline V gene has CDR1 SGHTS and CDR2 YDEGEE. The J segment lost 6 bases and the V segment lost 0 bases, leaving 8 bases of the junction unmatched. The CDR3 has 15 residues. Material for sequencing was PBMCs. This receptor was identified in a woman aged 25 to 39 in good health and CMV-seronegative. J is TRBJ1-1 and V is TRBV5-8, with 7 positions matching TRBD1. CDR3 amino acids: CASSLERQGGPEAFF. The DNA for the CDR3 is TGTGCCAGCAGCTTGGAAAGACAGGGCGGACCTGAAGCTTTCTTT.